A selection of T cell receptor beta chains follows, all from one sample in a study of cytomegalovirus exposure and HLA in healthy donors. Sequencing was performed with immunoSEQ multiplex PCR; in TCRdb, only in-frame clones are kept and a portion is missing. The sample includes around 200,000 clones, over 65% of them seen just once. Sequenced input: PBMCs. Every receptor here comes from a woman aged 45-65 years in good health and CMV-seropositive. The CDR3 runs from the conserved cysteine through the conserved F or W. The D gene is left open where the match is weak. Clone size is stated in some rows and not others, as once, few, many or a class when expanded.

d_gene	v_gene	abundance	j_gene	CDR3aa	CDR3nt
TRBD1	TRBV29-1	-	TRBJ1-2	CSVTDRGYGYTF	TGCAGCGTTACTGACAGGGGGTATGGCTACACCTTC
TRBD2	TRBV7-9	-	TRBJ2-5	CASSLAAGGLVWETQYF	TGTGCCAGCAGCTTAGCAGCGGGGGGGCTCGTTTGGGAGACCCAGTACTTC
TRBD1	TRBV7-9	-	TRBJ2-5	CASSSTLNRDSQETQYF	TGTGCCAGCAGCTCAACTCTCAACCGGGACAGTCAAGAGACCCAGTACTTC
-	TRBV6-8	-	TRBJ1-6	CASNSTGRDSPLHF	TGTGCCAGCAATTCCACAGGGCGCGATTCACCCCTCCACTTT
TRBD1	TRBV5-1	-	TRBJ1-1	CASSYTGGTEAFF	TGCGCCAGCAGCTACACAGGGGGCACTGAAGCTTTCTTT
-	TRBV5-5	-	TRBJ2-5	CASSWGGPQETQYF	TGTGCCAGCTCATGGGGGGGCCCTCAAGAGACCCAGTACTTC
TRBD2	TRBV7-6	-	TRBJ2-1	CASSLEVAGGPTFFF	TGTGCCAGCAGCTTAGAAGTGGCGGGGGGGCCAACTTTTTTCTTC
-	TRBV7-8	-	TRBJ1-5	CASSPDNRNGPQHF	TGTGCCAGCAGCCCGGACAATAGAAATGGGCCCCAGCATTTT
TRBD2	TRBV27	-	TRBJ2-3	CASSLSKGSGGAADTQYF	TGTGCCAGCAGTTTATCGAAGGGCAGCGGGGGGGCGGCAGATACGCAGTATTTT
TRBD1	TRBV18	-	TRBJ2-5	CASSSRTGGQETQYF	TGTGCCAGCTCATCCCGGACAGGTGGGCAAGAGACCCAGTACTTC
-	TRBV11-2	once	TRBJ2-7	CASSLGGGAYEQYF	TGTGCCAGCAGCTTAGGAGGGGGAGCCTACGAGCAGTACTTC
-	TRBV5-1	-	TRBJ1-2	CASSLEGHTYGYTF	TGCGCCAGCAGCTTGGAGGGACACACCTATGGCTACACCTTC
-	TRBV5-4	-	TRBJ2-7	CASSLAGLNHEQYF	TGTGCCAGCAGCTTGGCAGGGTTGAACCACGAGCAGTACTTC
-	TRBV4-1	-	TRBJ2-7	CASSQESQGYEQYF	TGTGCCAGCAGCCAAGAGTCGCAGGGCTACGAGCAGTACTTC
-	TRBV19	-	TRBJ2-7	CASSMQHPAYEQYF	TGTGCCAGTAGTATGCAACACCCAGCCTACGAGCAGTACTTC
TRBD2	TRBV7-2	-	TRBJ2-3	CASSRSGGVTDTQYF	TGTGCCAGCAGCCGTAGCGGGGGGGTCACAGATACGCAGTATTTT
TRBD1	TRBV7-6	-	TRBJ2-7	CASSLTFFGQGVEQYF	TGTGCCAGCAGCCTTACATTTTTCGGACAGGGAGTCGAGCAGTACTTC
-	TRBV15	-	TRBJ1-4	CATSRDRARVEKLFF	TGTGCCACCAGCAGAGATCGCGCCAGGGTTGAAAAACTGTTTTTT
-	TRBV12-5	-	TRBJ2-2	CASGQLNTGELFF	TGTGCTAGTGGTCAATTGAACACCGGGGAGCTGTTTTTT
TRBD1	TRBV5-4	-	TRBJ1-6	CASSIPGTGGSPLHF	TGTGCCAGCAGCATCCCCGGGACAGGAGGATCACCCCTCCACTTT
-	TRBV9	-	TRBJ2-3	CASSVERTDTQYF	TGTGCCAGCAGCGTGGAGCGCACAGATACGCAGTATTTT
-	TRBV30	-	TRBJ2-3	CAWRDPEGDTQYF	TGTGCCTGGAGGGACCCCGAGGGAGATACGCAGTATTTT
TRBD1	TRBV4-2	medium-sized	TRBJ1-1	CASSPGDGQGYTEAFF	TGTGCCAGCAGCCCGGGGGACGGACAGGGTTACACTGAAGCTTTCTTT
-	TRBV7-2	-	TRBJ2-7	CASSLGRSSYEQYF	TGTGCCAGCAGCTTGGGGAGGTCCTCCTACGAGCAGTACTTC
-	TRBV6-6	-	TRBJ2-5	CASSYLRQTQETQYF	TGTGCCAGCAGTTACTTACGACAGACCCAAGAGACCCAGTACTTC
-	TRBV29-1	few	TRBJ2-3	CSVEEVSYRDTDTQYF	TGCAGCGTTGAAGAAGTCTCATACAGAGACACAGATACGCAGTATTTT